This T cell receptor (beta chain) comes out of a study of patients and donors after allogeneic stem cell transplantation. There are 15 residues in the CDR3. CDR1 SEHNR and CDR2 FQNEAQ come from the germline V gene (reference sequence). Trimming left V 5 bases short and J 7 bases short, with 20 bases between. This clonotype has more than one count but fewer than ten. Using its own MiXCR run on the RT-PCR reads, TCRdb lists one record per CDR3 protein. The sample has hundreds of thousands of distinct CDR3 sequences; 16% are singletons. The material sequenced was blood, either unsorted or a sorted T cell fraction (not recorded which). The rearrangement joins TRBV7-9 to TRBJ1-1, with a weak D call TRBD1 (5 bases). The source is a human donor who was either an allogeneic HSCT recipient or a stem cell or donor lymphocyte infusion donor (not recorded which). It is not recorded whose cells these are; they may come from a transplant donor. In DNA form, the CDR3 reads TGTGCCAGCAGCGGACGGGAGGGAAGGGGAGTTGAAGCTTTCTTT. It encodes CASSGREGRGVEAFF.